This T cell receptor (beta chain) comes out of a study of blood T cell repertoires in COVID-19. Original data processing: Estimated nucleated cell counts came from reference gene primer amplification. Method: immunoSEQ multiplex PCR; TCRdb's copy keeps in-frame clones and lacks some. V and J calls and clone size are those listed in that table; D and trimming were worked out from the DNA. The table shows around 230,000 clones, with about 79% occurring only once. Germline CDR1 is SGDLS and CDR2 is YYNGEE. After removal of 3 bases from V and 2 bases from J, the junction contained 1 base not matched to a gene. The CDR3 covers 14 residues.

This TCR derives from a man aged 35 to 55 who had recovered from COVID-19. The sample comprised peripheral blood. The genes are TRBV9 and TRBJ2-1, with 8 bases lining up with TRBD2. CDR3 sequence (DNA): TGTGCCAGCAGCGCGGGACTAGCCTACAATGAGCAGTTCTTC. Translating it yields CASSAGLAYNEQFF.